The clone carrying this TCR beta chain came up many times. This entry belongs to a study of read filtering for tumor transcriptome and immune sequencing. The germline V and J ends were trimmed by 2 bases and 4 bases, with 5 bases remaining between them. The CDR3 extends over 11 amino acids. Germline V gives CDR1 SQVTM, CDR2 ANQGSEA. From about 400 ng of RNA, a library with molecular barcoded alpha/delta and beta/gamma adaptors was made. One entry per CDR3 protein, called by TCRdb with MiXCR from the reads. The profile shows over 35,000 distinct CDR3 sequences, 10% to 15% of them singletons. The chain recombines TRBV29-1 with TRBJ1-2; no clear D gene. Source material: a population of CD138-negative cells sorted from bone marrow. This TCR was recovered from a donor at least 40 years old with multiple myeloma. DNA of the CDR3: TGCAGCGTTGAAACAAGCTATGGCTACACCTTC. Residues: CSVETSYGYTF.